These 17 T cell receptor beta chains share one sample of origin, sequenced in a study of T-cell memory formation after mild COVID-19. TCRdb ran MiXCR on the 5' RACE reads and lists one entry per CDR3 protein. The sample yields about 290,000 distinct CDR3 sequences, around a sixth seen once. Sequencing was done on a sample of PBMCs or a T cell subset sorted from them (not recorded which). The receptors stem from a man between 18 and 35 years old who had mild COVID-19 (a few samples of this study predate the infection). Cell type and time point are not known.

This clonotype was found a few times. CDR3 protein: CASSMGQGSNQPQHF. CDR3 bases: TGTGCCAGCAGCATGGGACAGGGAAGCAATCAGCCCCAGCATTTT. The chain employs TRBV7-2 and TRBJ1-5; 9 bases map to TRBD1. CDR1 and CDR2 from the germline V gene are SGHTA and FQGNSA. CDR3 length: 15 residues. V lost 5 bases and J lost 1; bases outside the gene matches: 3.

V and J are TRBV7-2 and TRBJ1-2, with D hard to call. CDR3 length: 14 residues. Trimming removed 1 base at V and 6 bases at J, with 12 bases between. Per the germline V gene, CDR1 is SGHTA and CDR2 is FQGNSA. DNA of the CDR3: TGTGCCAGCAGCTTAGTGGGCAGATTAAATGGCTACACCTTC. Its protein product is CASSLVGRLNGYTF.

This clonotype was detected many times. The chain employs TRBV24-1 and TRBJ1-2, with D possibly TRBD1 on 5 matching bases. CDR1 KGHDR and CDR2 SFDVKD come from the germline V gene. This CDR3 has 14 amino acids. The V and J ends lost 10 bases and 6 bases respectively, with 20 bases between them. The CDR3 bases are TGTGCCACTCAGACCAACGGGGCCTTGGATGGCTACACCTTC. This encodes CATQTNGALDGYTF.

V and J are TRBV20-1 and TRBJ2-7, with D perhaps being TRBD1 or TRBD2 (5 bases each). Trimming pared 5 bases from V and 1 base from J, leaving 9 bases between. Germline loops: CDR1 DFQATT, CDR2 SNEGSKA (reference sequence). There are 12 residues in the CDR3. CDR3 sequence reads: CSAGTESYEQYF. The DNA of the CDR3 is TGCAGTGCTGGGACCGAGTCCTACGAGCAGTACTTC.

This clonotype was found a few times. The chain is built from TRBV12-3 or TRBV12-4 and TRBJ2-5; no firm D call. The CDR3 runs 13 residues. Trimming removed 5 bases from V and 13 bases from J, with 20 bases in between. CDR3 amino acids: CASSPAVSFLRYF. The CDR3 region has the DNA TGTGCCAGCAGTCCGGCTGTATCCTTCCTCCGGTACTTC.

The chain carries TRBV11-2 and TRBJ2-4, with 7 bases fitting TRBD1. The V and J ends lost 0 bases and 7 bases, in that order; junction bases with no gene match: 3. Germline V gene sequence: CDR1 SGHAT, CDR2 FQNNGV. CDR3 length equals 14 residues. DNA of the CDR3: TGTGCCAGCAGCTTAGATACAGGGGTGAACATTCAGTACTTC. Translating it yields CASSLDTGVNIQYF.

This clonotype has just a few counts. The CDR3 bases are TGTGCCAGCTCACCGCAGACAAGCTCCTACAATGAGCAGTTCTTC. Protein: CASSPQTSSYNEQFF. The chain joins TRBV18 to TRBJ2-1, with D hard to call. The CDR3 loop spans 15 amino acids. The germline V gene has CDR1 KGHSH and CDR2 LQKENI. V was cut by 3 bases and J by 0 bases, with 9 bases left in between.

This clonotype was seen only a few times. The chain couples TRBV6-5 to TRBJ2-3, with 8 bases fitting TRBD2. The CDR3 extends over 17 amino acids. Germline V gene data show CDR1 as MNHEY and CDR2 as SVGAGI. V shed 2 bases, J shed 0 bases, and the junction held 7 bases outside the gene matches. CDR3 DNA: TGTGCCAGCAGTTACCGAGCGGGGGCCTCTAGCACAGATACGCAGTATTTT. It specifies CASSYRAGASSTDTQYF.

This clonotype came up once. The CDR3 DNA reads as TGTGCCAGCAGCACTCACCCCTACGAGCAGTACTTC. It is translated as CASSTHPYEQYF. V usage is TRBV12-3 or TRBV12-4 and J usage is TRBJ2-7; D ambiguous. V lost 6 bases and J 2 bases, leaving 8 bases between the germline ends. The CDR3 has 12 amino acids.

The chain's CDR3 is CASRGRYSNQPQHF. The CDR3 nucleotides read TGTGCCAGCAGGGGACGGTATAGCAATCAGCCCCAGCATTTT. This sequence joins TRBV6-2 or TRBV6-3 and TRBJ1-5, with D possibly TRBD1 on 5 matching bases. The V and J ends lost 6 bases and 0 bases respectively, with 9 bases between them. Germline CDR1 and CDR2: MNHEY and SVGEGT. The CDR3 runs 14 residues.

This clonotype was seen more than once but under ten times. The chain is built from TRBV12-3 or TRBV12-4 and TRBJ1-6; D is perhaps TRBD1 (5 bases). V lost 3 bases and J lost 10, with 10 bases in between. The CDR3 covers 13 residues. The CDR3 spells CASSLGGRSPLHF. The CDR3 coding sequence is TGTGCCAGCAGTTTGGGGGGAAGGTCACCCCTCCACTTT.

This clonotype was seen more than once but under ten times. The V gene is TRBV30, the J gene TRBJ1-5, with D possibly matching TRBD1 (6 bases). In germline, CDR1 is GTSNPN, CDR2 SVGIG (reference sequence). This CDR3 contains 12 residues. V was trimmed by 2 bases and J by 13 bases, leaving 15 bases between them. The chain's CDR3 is CAWSQGPGEQHF. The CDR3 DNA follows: TGTGCCTGGAGTCAGGGGCCGGGGGAACAGCATTTT.

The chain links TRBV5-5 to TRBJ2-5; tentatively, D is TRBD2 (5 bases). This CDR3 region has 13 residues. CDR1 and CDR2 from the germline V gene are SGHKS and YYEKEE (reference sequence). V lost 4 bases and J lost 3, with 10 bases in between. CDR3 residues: CASSHPAEETQYF. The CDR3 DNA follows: TGTGCCAGCAGCCATCCAGCGGAAGAGACCCAGTACTTC.

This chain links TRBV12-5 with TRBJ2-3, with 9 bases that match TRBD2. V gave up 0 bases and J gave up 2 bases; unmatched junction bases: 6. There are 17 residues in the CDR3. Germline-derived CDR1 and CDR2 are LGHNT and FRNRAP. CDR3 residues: CASGLVGSGGYTDTQYF. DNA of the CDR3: TGTGCTAGTGGTTTGGTAGGTAGCGGGGGCTACACAGATACGCAGTATTTT. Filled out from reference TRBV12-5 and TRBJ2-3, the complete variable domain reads DARVTQTPRHKVTEMGQEVTMRCQPILGHNTVFWYRQTMMQGLELLAYFRNRAPLDDSGMPKDRFSAEMPDATLATLKIQPSEPRDSAVYFCASGLVGSGGYTDTQYFGPGTRLTVL.

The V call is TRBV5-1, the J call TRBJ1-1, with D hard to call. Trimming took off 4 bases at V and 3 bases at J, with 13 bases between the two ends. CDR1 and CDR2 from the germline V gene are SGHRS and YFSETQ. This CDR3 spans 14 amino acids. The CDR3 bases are TGCGCCAGCAGCATGCAGCCCCGGGACACTGAAGCTTTCTTT. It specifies CASSMQPRDTEAFF.

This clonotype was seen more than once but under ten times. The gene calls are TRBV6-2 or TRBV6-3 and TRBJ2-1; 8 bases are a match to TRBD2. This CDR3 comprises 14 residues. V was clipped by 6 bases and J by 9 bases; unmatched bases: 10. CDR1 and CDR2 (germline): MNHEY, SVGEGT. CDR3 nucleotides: TGTGCCAGCAGAAAAACGGGGGGGCCGGGTGAGCAGTTCTTC. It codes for CASRKTGGPGEQFF.

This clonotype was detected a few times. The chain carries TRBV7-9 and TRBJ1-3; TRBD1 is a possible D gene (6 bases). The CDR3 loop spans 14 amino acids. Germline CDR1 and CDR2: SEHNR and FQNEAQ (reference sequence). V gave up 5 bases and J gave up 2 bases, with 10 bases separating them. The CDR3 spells CASSSTGTGNTIYF. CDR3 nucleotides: TGTGCCAGCAGCAGTACAGGGACTGGAAACACCATATATTTT.